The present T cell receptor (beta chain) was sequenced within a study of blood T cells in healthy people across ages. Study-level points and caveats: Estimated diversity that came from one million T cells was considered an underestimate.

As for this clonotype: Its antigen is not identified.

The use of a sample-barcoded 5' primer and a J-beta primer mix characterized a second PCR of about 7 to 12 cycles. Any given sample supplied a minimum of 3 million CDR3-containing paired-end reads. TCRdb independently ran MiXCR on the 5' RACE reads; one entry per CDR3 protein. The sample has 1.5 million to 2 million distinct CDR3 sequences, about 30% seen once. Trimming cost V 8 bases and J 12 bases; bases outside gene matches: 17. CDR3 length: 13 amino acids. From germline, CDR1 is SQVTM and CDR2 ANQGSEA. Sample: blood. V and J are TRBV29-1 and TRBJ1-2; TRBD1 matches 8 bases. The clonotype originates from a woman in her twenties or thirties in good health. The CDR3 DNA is TGCAGCTCTGACAGGGGATCGTTCGACGGCCACACCTTC. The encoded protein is CSSDRGSFDGHTF.